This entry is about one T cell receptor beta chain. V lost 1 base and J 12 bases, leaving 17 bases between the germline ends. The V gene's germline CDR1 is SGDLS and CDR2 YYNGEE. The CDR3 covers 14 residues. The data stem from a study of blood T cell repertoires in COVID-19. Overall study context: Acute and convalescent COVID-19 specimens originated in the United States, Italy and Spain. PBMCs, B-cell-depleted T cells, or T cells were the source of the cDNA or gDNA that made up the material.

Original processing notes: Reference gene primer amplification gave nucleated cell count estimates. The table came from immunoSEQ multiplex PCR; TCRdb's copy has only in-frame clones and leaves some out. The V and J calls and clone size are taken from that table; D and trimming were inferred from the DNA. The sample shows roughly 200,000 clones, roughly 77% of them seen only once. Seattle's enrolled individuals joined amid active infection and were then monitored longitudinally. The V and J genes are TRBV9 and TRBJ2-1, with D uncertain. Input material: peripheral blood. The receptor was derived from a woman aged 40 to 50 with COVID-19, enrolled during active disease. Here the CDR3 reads CASSVNHRQEGQFF. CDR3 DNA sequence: TGTGCCAGCAGCGTAAATCACAGACAAGAAGGGCAGTTCTTC.